The clone carrying this T cell receptor beta chain appeared many times. The antigen remains unidentified. The entry originates in a study of CD8 T cells in ankylosing spondylitis. Overall study findings and caveats: Apparently characteristic of ankylosing spondylitis blood was a TCR beta motif (under ten highly homologous variants). Reported data indicate significant enrichment of disease-linked clones within matched ankylosing spondylitis synovial fluid.

V was shortened by 4 bases and J by 10 bases, with 15 bases between the two germline ends. Germline CDR1 and CDR2: SGHRS and YFSETQ. This CDR3 has 13 residues. Each CDR3 protein is one row after TCRdb ran MiXCR on the 5' RACE reads. The sample contains under 250,000 distinct CDR3 sequences, roughly a tenth of which appear only once. The clonotype was recovered from a male donor with ankylosing spondylitis or in good health (not recorded which). Sample: blood, either unsorted or a sorted T cell fraction (not recorded which). The chain couples TRBV5-1 to TRBJ2-1; D is unresolved. CDR3 sequence (DNA): TGCGCCAGCAGCCGAGACTCCCCCGGGGAGCAGTTCTTC. This encodes CASSRDSPGEQFF.